This TCR beta chain emerged from a study of blood T cells in healthy people across ages. Study-wide context: Using template switching, researchers captured about one barcoded beta molecule for each two T cells. The study, taken as a whole, reports: For the donors, CMV status was unknown and possibly confounded expanded clonotype changes.

Next came a second PCR, run for about 7 to 12 cycles, which used a sample-barcoded 5' primer along with a J-beta primer mix. Through a template-switch adaptor with 12 random nucleotides, each cDNA molecule received a tag. TCRdb processed the 5' RACE reads anew with MiXCR; each CDR3 protein has one entry. The sample lists approximately 800,000 distinct CDR3 sequences, around 45% occurring once. Germline CDR1 MNHEY, CDR2 SVGAGI. With 4 bases clipped from V and 2 bases from J, the junction kept 4 bases outside the gene matches. The CDR3 extends over 15 amino acids. Every participating donor contributed around 9.5 milliliters of peripheral blood through a draw. This clonotype is a singleton in its sample. Its antigen is unidentified.

V gene TRBV6-5 combines with J gene TRBJ1-5, with TRBD1 matching over 8 bases. This TCR was sampled from a man aged 80 or over in good health. Sequences were obtained from blood. CDR3 DNA sequence: TGTGCCAGCAGTTGGGACAGGAATGGCAATCAGCCCCAGCATTTT. Encoded protein: CASSWDRNGNQPQHF.